The 3 T cell receptor beta chains below come from one sample, sequenced in a study of blood T cell repertoires in COVID-19. The data were produced by immunoSEQ multiplex PCR, yet TCRdb's version contains in-frame clones alone and is incomplete. The table shows about half a million clones, with approximately 92% occurring only once. Source material: peripheral blood. These receptor sequences come from a man aged 18 to 35 with COVID-19, enrolled during active disease.

The V call is TRBV5-8, the J call TRBJ1-2; D is uncertain. This CDR3 contains 12 residues. The V and J ends lost 6 bases and 8 bases respectively, with 14 bases between them. Germline V lookup: CDR1 SGHTS, CDR2 YDEGEE. CDR3 residues: CASTVLNLGYTF. CDR3 bases: TGTGCCAGCACCGTCCTAAACCTCGGCTACACCTTC.

The V call is TRBV30, the J call TRBJ2-1; 11 nucleotides agree with TRBD2. The V and J ends lost 2 bases and 7 bases, in that order; junction bases with no gene match: 7. The CDR3 sequence is 15 residues long. Germline CDR1 reads GTSNPN; CDR2 reads SVGIG (reference sequence). The CDR3 bases are TGTGCCTGGAGTAAGACTAGCGGGATAGCGAATGAGCAGTTCTTC. The encoded protein is CAWSKTSGIANEQFF. Variable domain in full (rest from reference TRBV30 and TRBJ2-1): SQTIHQWPATLVQPVGSPLSLECTVEGTSNPNLYWYRQAAGRGLQLLFYSVGIGQISSEVPQNLSASRPQDRQFILSSKKLLLSDSGFYLCAWSKTSGIANEQFFGPGTRLTVL.

The rearrangement links TRBV11-3 to TRBJ2-3; D gene unclear. This CDR3 has 14 residues. Trimming cost V 2 bases and J 2 bases, with 8 bases left between them. The germline V gene has CDR1 SGHNT and CDR2 YENEEA. Here the CDR3 reads CASSLSSATDTQYF. The DNA of the CDR3 is TGTGCCAGCAGCTTAAGCTCTGCCACAGATACGCAGTATTTT.